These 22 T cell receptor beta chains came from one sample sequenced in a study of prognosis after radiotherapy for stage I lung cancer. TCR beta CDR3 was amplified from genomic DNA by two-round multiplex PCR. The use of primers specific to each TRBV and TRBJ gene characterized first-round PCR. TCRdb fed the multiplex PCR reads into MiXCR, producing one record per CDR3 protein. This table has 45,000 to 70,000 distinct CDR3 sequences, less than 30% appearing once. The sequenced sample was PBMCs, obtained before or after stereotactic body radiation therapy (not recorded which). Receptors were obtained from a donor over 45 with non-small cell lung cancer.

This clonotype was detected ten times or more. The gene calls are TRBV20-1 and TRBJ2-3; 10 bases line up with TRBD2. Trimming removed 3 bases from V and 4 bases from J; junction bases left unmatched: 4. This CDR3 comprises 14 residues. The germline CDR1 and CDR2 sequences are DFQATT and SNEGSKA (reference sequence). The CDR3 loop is CSARSSGGSDTQYF. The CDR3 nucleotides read TGCAGTGCTAGGTCTAGCGGGGGCTCAGATACGCAGTATTTT.

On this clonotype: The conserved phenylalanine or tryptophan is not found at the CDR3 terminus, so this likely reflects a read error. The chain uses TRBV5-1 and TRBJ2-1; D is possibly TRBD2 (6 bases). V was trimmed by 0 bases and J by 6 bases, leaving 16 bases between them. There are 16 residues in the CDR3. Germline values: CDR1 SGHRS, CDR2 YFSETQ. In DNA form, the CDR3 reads TGCGCCAGCAGCTTGGGGTTCGGAGGGAGCGGCAATGAGCAGTTCTTG. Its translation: CASSLGFGGSGNEQFL.

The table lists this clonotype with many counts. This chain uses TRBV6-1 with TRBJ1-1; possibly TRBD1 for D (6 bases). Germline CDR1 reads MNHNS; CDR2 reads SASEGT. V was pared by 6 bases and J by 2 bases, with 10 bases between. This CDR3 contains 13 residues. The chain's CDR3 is CASRLQGNTEAFF. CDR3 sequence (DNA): TGTGCCAGCAGATTACAGGGTAACACTGAAGCTTTCTTT.

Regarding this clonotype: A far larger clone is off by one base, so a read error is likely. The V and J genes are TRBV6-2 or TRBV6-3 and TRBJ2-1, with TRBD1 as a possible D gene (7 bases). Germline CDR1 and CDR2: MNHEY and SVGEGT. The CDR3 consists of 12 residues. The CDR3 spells CASLSGGYEKFF. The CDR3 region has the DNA TGTGCCAGCCTATCAGGGGGGTATGAGAAGTTCTTC.

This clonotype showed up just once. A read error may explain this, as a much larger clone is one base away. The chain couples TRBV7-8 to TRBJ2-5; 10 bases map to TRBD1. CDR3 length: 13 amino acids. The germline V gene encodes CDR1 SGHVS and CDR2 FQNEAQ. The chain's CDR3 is CASKTGGRETHYF. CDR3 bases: TGTGCCAGTAAGACAGGGGGCCGAGAGACCCATTACTTC.

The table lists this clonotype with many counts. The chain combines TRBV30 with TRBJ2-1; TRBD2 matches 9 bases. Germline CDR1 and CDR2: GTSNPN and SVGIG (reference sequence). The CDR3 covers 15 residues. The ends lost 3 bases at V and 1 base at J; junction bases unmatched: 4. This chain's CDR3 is CAWSPLAGSYNEQFF. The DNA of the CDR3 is TGTGCCTGGAGCCCTCTAGCGGGGTCCTACAATGAGCAGTTCTTC.

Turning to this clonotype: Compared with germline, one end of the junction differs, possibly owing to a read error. The CDR3 region is CDSSPSRGLAQSSTGELFF. CDR3 nucleotide sequence: TGTGACAGCAGCCCGTCTCGGGGCCTAGCACAATCGAGCACCGGGGAGCTGTTTTTT. The chain joins TRBV7-9 to TRBJ2-2; TRBD1 or TRBD2 may be the D gene (5 bases each). Germline assignment: CDR1 SEHNR and CDR2 FQNEAQ (reference sequence). The CDR3 loop spans 19 amino acids.

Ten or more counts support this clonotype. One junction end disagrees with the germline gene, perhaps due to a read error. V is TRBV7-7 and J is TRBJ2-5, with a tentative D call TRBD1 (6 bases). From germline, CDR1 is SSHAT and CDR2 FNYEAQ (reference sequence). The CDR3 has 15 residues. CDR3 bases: TGTGCTAGCAGCTTAGGGACATACCGTGGGGAGACCCAGTACTTC. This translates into CASSLGTYRGETQYF.

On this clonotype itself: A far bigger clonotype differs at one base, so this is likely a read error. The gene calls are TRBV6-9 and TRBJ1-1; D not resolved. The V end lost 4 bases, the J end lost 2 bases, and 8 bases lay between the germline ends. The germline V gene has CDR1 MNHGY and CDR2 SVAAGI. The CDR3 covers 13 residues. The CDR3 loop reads CASSLVCNTEAFF. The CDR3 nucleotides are TGTGCCAGCAGTTTAGTTTGTAACACTGAAGCTTTCTTT.

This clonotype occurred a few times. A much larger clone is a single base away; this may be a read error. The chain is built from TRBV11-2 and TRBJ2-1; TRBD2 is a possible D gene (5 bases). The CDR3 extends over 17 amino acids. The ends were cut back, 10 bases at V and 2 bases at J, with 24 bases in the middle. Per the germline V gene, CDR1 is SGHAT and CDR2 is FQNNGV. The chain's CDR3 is CANTPTRARIPYNEQFF. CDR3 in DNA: TGTGCCAACACCCCCACGCGGGCACGCATCCCCTACAATGAGCAGTTCTTC.

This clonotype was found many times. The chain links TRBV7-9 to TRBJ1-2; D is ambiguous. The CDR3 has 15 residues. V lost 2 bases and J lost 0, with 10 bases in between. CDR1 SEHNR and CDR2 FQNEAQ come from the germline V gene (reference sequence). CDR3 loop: CASSLPGGTNYGYTF. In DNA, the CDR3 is TGTGCCAGCAGCTTACCGGGCGGCACTAACTATGGCTACACCTTC.

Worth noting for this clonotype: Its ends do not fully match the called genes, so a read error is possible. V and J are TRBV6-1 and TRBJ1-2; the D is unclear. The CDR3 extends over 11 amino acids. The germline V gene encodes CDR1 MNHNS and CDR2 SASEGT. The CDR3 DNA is TGTGCCAGCGAAACACTCTATGGCTACACATTC. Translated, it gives CASETLYGYTF.

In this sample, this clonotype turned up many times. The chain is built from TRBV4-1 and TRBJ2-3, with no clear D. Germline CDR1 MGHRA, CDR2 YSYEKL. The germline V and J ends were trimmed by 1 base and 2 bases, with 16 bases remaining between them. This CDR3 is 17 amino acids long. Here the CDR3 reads CASSQGIQTPFTDTQYF. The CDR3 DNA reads TGCGCCAGCAGCCAAGGTATACAGACCCCTTTCACAGATACGCAGTATTTT.

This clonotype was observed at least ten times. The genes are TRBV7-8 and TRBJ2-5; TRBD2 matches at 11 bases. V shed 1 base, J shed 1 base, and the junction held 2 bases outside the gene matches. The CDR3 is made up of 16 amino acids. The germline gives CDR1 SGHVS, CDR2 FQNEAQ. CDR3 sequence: CASSLGTSGGQETQYF. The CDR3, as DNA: TGTGCCAGCAGCTTAGGCACTAGCGGGGGCCAAGAGACCCAGTACTTC.

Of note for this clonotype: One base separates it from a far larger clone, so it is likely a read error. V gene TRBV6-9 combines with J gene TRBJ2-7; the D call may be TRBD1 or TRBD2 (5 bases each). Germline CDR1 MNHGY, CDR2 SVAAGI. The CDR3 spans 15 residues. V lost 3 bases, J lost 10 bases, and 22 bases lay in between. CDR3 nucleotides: TGTGCCAGCAGTTACGGGACGGCTGGCACTTCTAGCCAGTACTTC. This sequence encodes CASSYGTAGTSSQYF.

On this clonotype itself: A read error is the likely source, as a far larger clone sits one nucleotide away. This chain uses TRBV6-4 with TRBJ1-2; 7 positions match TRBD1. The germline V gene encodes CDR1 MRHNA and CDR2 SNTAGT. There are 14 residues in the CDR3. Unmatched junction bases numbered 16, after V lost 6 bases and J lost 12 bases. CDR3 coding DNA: TGTGCCAGCAGCTCCGGACAGGCGGTTATGGGCCACACCTTC. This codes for CASSSGQAVMGHTF.

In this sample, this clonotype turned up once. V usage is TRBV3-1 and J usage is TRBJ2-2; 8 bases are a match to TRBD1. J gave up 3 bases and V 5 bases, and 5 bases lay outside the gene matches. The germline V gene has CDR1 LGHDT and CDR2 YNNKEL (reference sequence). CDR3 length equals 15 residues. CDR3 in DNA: TGTGCCAGCAGCAAGACAGGGGCCGACACCGGGGAGCTGTTTTTT. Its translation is CASSKTGADTGELFF.

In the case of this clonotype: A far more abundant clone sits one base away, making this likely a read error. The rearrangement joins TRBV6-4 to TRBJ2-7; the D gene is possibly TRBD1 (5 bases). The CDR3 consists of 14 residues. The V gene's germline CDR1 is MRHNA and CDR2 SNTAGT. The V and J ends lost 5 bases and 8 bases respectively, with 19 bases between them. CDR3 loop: CASSFGDDSGQQYF. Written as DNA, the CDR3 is TGTGCCAGCAGTTTTGGCGATGACAGTGGACAGCAGTACTTC.

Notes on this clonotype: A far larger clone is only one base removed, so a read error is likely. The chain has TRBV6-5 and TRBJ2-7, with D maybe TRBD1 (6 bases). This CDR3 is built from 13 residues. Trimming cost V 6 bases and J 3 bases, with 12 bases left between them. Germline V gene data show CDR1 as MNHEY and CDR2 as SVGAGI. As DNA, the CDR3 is TGTGCCAGCAGGCCAGGACAGAACTACGAGCAGTACTTC. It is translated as CASRPGQNYEQYF.

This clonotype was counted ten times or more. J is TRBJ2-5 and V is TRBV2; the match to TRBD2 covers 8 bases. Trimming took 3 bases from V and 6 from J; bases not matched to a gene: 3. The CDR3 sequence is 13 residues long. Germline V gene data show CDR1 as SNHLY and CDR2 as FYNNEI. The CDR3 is CASSDGGAKTQYF. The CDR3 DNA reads TGTGCCAGCAGTGACGGGGGGGCGAAGACCCAGTACTTC.

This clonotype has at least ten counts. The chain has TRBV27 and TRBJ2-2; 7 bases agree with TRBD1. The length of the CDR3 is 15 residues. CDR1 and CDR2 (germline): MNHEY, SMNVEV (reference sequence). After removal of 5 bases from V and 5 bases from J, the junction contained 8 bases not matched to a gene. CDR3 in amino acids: CASSPQGVRTGELFF. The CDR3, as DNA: TGTGCCAGCAGTCCCCAGGGGGTTCGAACCGGGGAGCTGTTTTTT.

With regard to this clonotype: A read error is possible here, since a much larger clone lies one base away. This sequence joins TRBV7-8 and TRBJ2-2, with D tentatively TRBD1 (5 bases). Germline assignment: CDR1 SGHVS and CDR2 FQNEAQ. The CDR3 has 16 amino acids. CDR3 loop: CAGSTGHSANTGELFF. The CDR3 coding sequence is TGTGCCGGCAGCACCGGACATTCCGCGAACACCGGGGAGCTGTTTTTT. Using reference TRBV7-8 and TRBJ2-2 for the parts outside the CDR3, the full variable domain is GAGVSQSPRYKVAKRGQDVALRCDPISGHVSLFWYQQALGQGPEFLTYFQNEAQLDKSGLPSDRFFAERPEGSVSTLKIQRTQQEDSAVYLCAGSTGHSANTGELFFGEGSRLTVL.